These T cell receptor beta chains were read from a single sample in a study of Graves' ophthalmopathy and Graves' hyperthyroidism. TCRdb re-called the multiplex PCR reads with MiXCR, one entry per CDR3 protein. The data contain approximately 700,000 distinct CDR3 sequences, about 44% of them singletons. The sequenced sample consisted of peripheral blood. The receptors were sampled from an adult man with Graves' ophthalmopathy. CDR3s include the opening cysteine and the closing phenylalanine or tryptophan. A D gene is named only where the DNA matches it firmly. Size is stated for part of the rows, as once, few or many counts, or as a class when the clone is expanded.

j_gene: TRBJ2-3; abundance: .; d_gene: .; v_gene: TRBV7-9; CDR3nt: TGTGCCAGCAGCCCAGATTGGGGTACAGATACGCAGTATTTT; CDR3aa: CASSPDWGTDTQYF
j_gene: TRBJ1-4; abundance: many; d_gene: .; v_gene: TRBV2; CDR3nt: TGTGCCAGCAGTGCCCAGACAGGTACATCCCGAAAACTGTTTTTT; CDR3aa: CASSAQTGTSRKLFF
j_gene: TRBJ2-6; abundance: .; d_gene: .; v_gene: TRBV7-2; CDR3nt: TGTGCCAGCAGTTTAGACAGGCAGGCTGGGGCCAACGTCCTGACTTTC; CDR3aa: CASSLDRQAGANVLTF
j_gene: TRBJ1-5; abundance: many; d_gene: .; v_gene: TRBV6-6; CDR3nt: TGTGCCAGCAGTTACTCGGGAGATAGCAATCAGCCCCAGCATTTT; CDR3aa: CASSYSGDSNQPQHF
j_gene: TRBJ2-7; abundance: .; d_gene: TRBD1; v_gene: TRBV7-9; CDR3nt: TGTGCCAGCAGACTACCGGGACAGGGTCCCTACGAGCAGTACTTC; CDR3aa: CASRLPGQGPYEQYF
j_gene: TRBJ1-5; abundance: few; d_gene: .; v_gene: TRBV12-3/TRBV12-4; CDR3nt: TGTGCCAGCAGCCCGTTTGGCATTAATCAGCCCCAGCATTTT; CDR3aa: CASSPFGINQPQHF
j_gene: TRBJ1-5; abundance: few; d_gene: .; v_gene: TRBV19; CDR3nt: TGTGCCAGTAGGCGTCCCAATCAGCCCCAGCATTTT; CDR3aa: CASRRPNQPQHF
j_gene: TRBJ2-5; abundance: many; d_gene: TRBD2; v_gene: TRBV7-2; CDR3nt: TGTGCCAGCAGCTACCAGCGGGGAGTGATAGAGACCCAGTACTTC; CDR3aa: CASSYQRGVIETQYF
j_gene: TRBJ2-7; abundance: .; d_gene: .; v_gene: TRBV6-5; CDR3nt: TGTGCCAGCGGTGATATTCGGGGGACCCATTACGAGCAGTACTTC; CDR3aa: CASGDIRGTHYEQYF
j_gene: TRBJ1-2; abundance: many; d_gene: TRBD1; v_gene: TRBV19; CDR3nt: TGTGCCAGTAGTATGCGACAGGGGGTCGGCTATGGCTACACCTTC; CDR3aa: CASSMRQGVGYGYTF
j_gene: TRBJ1-2; abundance: .; d_gene: .; v_gene: TRBV16; CDR3nt: TGTGCCAGCAGCCAAGACGGGGGAACTGGTGGCTACACCTTC; CDR3aa: CASSQDGGTGGYTF
j_gene: TRBJ1-2; abundance: .; d_gene: .; v_gene: TRBV4-1; CDR3nt: TGCGCCAGCAGCCATCTCCGGGACGGCCTCAACTATGGCTACACCTTC; CDR3aa: CASSHLRDGLNYGYTF
j_gene: TRBJ1-5; abundance: .; d_gene: .; v_gene: TRBV19; CDR3nt: TGTGCCAGTAGACGGGACCGGGACACCAATCAGCCCCAGCATTTT; CDR3aa: CASRRDRDTNQPQHF
j_gene: TRBJ1-1; abundance: .; d_gene: .; v_gene: TRBV4-2; CDR3nt: TGTGCCAGCAGCCAAGCGAGGGAAGCTTTCTTT; CDR3aa: CASSQAREAFF
j_gene: TRBJ2-7; abundance: many; d_gene: TRBD1; v_gene: TRBV10-3; CDR3nt: TGTGCCATCACCCCTTTCGGGGGACAGGGGCTAAGCGAGCAGTACTTC; CDR3aa: CAITPFGGQGLSEQYF
j_gene: TRBJ1-2; abundance: few; d_gene: TRBD1; v_gene: TRBV7-2; CDR3nt: TGTGCCAGCAGCTTAGGGGGACAGAGACCAAACTATGGCTACACCTTC; CDR3aa: CASSLGGQRPNYGYTF
j_gene: TRBJ2-2; abundance: many; d_gene: TRBD1; v_gene: TRBV2; CDR3nt: TGTGCCAGCAGTCTCAGGGGGATGAACACCGGGGAGCTGTTTTTT; CDR3aa: CASSLRGMNTGELFF
j_gene: TRBJ1-1; abundance: few; d_gene: .; v_gene: TRBV20-1; CDR3nt: TGCAGTGCTAGAGGCGGGGTAGAAATAGAAGCTTTCTTT; CDR3aa: CSARGGVEIEAFF
j_gene: TRBJ1-2; abundance: .; d_gene: TRBD1; v_gene: TRBV19; CDR3nt: TGTGCCAGTGCTAGGGCAGGGGGTGGCTACACCTTC; CDR3aa: CASARAGGGYTF
j_gene: TRBJ1-4; abundance: many; d_gene: .; v_gene: TRBV15; CDR3nt: TGTGCCACCAGCAGAGATGCGAGGAGCGGTGAAAAACTGTTTTTT; CDR3aa: CATSRDARSGEKLFF